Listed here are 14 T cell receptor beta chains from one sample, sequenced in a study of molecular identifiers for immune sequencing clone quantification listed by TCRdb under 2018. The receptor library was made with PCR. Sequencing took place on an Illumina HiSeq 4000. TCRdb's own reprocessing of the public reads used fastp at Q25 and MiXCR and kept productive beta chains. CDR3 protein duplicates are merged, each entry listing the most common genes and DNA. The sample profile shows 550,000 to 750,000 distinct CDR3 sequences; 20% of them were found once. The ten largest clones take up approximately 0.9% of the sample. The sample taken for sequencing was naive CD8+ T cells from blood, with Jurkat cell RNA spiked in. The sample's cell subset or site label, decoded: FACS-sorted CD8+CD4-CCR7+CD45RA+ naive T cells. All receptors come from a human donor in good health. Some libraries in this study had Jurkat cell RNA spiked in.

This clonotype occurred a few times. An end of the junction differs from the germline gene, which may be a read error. DNA for the CDR3: TGTGCCAGCGGCTTAGGGGCAGGCCTCTGGCAGCCCCAGCATTTT. Protein product: CASGLGAGLWQPQHF. The chain links TRBV11-2 to TRBJ1-5, with D possibly TRBD1 on 5 matching bases. Germline V gene data show CDR1 as SGHAT and CDR2 as FQNNGV. The CDR3 spans 15 residues. The full variable domain, with the rest looked up from reference TRBV11-2 and TRBJ1-5, is EAGVAQSPRYKIIEKRQSVAFWCNPISGHATLYWYQQILGQGPKLLIQFQNNGVVDDSQLPKDRFSAERLKGVDSTLKIQPAKLEDSAVYLCASGLGAGLWQPQHFGDGTRLSIL.

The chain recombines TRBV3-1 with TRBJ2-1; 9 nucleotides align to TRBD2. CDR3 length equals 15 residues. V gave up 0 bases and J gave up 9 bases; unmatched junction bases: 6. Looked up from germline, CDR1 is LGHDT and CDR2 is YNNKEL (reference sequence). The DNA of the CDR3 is TGTGCCAGCAGCCAAGATGGGACTAGCTCTTCTGAGCAGTTCTTC. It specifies CASSQDGTSSSEQFF.

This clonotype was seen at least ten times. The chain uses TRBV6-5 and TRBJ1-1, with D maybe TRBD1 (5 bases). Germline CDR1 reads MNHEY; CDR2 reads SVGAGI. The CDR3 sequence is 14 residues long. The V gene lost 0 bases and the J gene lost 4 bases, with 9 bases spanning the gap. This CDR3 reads CASSYSPGPTEAFF. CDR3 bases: TGTGCCAGCAGTTACTCACCGGGGCCCACTGAAGCTTTCTTT.

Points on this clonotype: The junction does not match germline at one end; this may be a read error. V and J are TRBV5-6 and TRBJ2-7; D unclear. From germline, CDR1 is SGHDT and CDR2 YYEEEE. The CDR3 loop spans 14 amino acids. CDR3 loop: CASSLGATVYEQHF. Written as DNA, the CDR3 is TGTGCCAGCAGCTTGGGGGCCACGGTTTACGAGCAGCACTTC.

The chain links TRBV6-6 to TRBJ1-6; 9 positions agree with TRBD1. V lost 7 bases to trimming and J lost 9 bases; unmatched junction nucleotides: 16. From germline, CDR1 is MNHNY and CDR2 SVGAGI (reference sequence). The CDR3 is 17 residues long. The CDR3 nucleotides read TGTGCCAGCATCCACGGGACAGGGTTTAGTCGGCGTTCACCCCTCCACTTT. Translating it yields CASIHGTGFSRRSPLHF.

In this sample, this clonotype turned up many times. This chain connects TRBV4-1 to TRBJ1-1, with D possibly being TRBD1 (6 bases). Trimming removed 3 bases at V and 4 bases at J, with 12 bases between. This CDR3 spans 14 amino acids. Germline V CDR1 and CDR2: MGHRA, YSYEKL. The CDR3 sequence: CASSHQQGSTEAFF. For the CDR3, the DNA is TGCGCCAGCAGCCACCAACAGGGTAGCACTGAAGCTTTCTTT.

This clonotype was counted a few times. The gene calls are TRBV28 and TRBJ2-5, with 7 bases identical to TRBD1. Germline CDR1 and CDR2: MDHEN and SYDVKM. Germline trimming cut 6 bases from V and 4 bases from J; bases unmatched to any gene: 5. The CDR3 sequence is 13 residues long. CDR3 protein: CASSATGAETQYF. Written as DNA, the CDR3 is TGTGCCAGCAGCGCAACAGGGGCAGAGACCCAGTACTTC.

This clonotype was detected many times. The chain's CDR3 is CASSPRGGLRSNTIYF. CDR3 nucleotide sequence: TGTGCCAGCAGTCCTAGGGGAGGTCTACGTTCAAACACCATATATTTT. The chain joins TRBV28 to TRBJ1-3, with a tentative D call TRBD1 (5 bases). Deletions cut 5 bases from V and 6 bases from J, with 20 bases between. The CDR3 extends over 16 amino acids. Germline V gives CDR1 MDHEN, CDR2 SYDVKM.

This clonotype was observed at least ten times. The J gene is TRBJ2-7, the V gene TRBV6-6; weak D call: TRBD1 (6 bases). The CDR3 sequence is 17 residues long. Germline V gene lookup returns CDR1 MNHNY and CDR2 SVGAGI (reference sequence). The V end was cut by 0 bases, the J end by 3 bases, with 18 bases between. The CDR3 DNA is TGTGCCAGCAGTTACTCGCCCCCGGACAGAGAGATCTACGAGCAGTACTTC. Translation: CASSYSPPDREIYEQYF.

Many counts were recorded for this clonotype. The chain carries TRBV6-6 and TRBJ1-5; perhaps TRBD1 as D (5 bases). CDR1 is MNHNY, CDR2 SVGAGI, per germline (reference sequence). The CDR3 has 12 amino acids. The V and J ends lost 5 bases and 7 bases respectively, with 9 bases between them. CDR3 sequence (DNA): TGTGCCAGCAGTGCAGGGTTCCAGCCCCAGCATTTT. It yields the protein CASSAGFQPQHF.

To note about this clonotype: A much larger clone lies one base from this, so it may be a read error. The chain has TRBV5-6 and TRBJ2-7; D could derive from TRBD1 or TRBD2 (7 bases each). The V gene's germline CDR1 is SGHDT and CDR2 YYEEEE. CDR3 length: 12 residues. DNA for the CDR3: TGTGCCGGCAGGGGGGGCGCCTACGAGCAGTACTTC. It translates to CAGRGGAYEQYF.

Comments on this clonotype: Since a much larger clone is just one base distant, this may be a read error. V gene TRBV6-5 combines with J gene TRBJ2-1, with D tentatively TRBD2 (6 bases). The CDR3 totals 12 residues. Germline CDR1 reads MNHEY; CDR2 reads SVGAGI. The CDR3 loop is CASSPGSVEQLF. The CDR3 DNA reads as TGTGCCAGCAGCCCCGGGAGTGTTGAGCAGCTCTTC.

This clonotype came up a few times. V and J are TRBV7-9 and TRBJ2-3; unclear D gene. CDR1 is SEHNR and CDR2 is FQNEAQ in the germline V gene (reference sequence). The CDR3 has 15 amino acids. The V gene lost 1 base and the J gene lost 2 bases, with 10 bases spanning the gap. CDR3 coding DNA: TGTGCCAGCAGCTTAGTTTCCCTGATCACAGATACGCAGTATTTT. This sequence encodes CASSLVSLITDTQYF.

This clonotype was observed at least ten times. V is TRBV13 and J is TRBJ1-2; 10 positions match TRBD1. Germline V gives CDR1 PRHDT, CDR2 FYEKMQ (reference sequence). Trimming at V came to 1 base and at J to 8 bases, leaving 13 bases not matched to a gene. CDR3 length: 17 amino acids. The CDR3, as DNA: TGTGCCAGCAGCTTAGAGACAGGGGGCGATTTTGCAGCGGGCTACACCTTC. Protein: CASSLETGGDFAAGYTF.